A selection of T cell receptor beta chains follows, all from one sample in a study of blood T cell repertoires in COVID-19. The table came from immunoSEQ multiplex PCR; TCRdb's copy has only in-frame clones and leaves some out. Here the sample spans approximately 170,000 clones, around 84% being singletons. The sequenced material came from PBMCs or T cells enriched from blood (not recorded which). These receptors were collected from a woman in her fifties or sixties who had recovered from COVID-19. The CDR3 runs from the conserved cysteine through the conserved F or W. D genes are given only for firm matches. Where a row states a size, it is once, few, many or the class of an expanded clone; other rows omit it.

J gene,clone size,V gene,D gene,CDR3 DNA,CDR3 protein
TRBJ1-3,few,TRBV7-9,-,TGTGCCAGCAGCTTCGGACAGTTAAAGCCTGGAAACACCATATATTTT,CASSFGQLKPGNTIYF
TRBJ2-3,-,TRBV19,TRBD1,TGTGCCAGTACCTCTGGGACAGGGGTCACAGATACGCAGTATTTT,CASTSGTGVTDTQYF
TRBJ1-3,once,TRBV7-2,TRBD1,TGTGCCAGCCGATCTCCCACAGGGGCTGGAAACACCATATATTTT,CASRSPTGAGNTIYF
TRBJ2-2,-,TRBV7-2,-,TGTGCCAGCAGCTTAAATGGCGGAGCGAACACCGGGGAGCTGTTTTTT,CASSLNGGANTGELFF
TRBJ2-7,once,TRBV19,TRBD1,TGTGCCAGTAGATCCCGGGACAGGGATTACGAGCAGTACTTC,CASRSRDRDYEQYF
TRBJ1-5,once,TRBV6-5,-,TGTGCCAGCAGATTAGGAGGACTGAGTGAACAGCCCCAGCATTTT,CASRLGGLSEQPQHF
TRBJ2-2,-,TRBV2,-,TGTGCCAGCAGTTTAGGAGGCGCCGGGGAGCTGTTTTTT,CASSLGGAGELFF
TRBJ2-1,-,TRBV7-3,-,TGTGCCAGCAGCCTCGGGTCGGGACTTGTGAATGAGCAGTTCTTC,CASSLGSGLVNEQFF
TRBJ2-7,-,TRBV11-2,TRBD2,TGTGCCAGCAGCTTAGGATGGGGGGGGACGGTGTCCTACGAGCAGTACTTC,CASSLGWGGTVSYEQYF
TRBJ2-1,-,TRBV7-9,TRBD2,TGTGCCAGCAGCTTACTAGCGGGGCGTAATGAGCAGTTCTTC,CASSLLAGRNEQFF
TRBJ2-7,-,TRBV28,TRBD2,TGTGCCAGCAGTTTAAGGAGTGGAGCGGGAGTAATAGGGCAGTACTTC,CASSLRSGAGVIGQYF
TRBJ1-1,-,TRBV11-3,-,TGTGCCAGCAGCCGATTGAGGGAAACTGAAGCTTTCTTT,CASSRLRETEAFF
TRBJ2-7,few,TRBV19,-,TGTGCCAGTAGTATAAGGGCAGGGGCTTCCTACGAGCAGTACTTC,CASSIRAGASYEQYF
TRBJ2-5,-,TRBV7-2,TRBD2,TGTGCCAGCAGTCTTCGCGGGACTAGCGGACTCCAAGAGACCCAGTACTTC,CASSLRGTSGLQETQYF
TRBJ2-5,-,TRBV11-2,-,TGTGCCAGCGGCCTCGGGGAGACCCAGTACTTC,CASGLGETQYF
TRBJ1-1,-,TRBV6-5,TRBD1,TGTGCCAGCAGTTACTACGACAGGGGACCTGAAGCTTTCTTT,CASSYYDRGPEAFF
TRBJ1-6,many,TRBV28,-,TGTGCCAGCAGTTTGGGGCGGGAGAACTCACCCCTCCACTTT,CASSLGRENSPLHF
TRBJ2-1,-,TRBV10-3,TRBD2,TGTGCCATCAGTCGAGGACTAGCGGGAGAAGGGAACAATGAGCAGTTCTTC,CAISRGLAGEGNNEQFF
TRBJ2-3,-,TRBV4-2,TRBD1,TGTGCCAGCAGCCAAGGGGACAGGGATGGAGATACGCAGTATTTT,CASSQGDRDGDTQYF
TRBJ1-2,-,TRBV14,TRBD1,TGTGCCAGCAGCCAAGTGGGACAGGGGTATGGCTACACCTTC,CASSQVGQGYGYTF
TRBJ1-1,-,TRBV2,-,TGTGCCAGCAGTGTTACGAGGCGGGACACTGAAGCTTTCTTT,CASSVTRRDTEAFF
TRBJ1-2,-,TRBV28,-,TGTGCCAGCACCCCCCCCTCGGGGGGGAATGGCTACACCTTC,CASTPPSGGNGYTF
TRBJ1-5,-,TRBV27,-,TGTGCCAGCAGTCTAGGCGGGGGTGGGAATCAGCCCCAGCATTTT,CASSLGGGGNQPQHF
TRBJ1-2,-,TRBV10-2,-,TGCGCCAGCAGTGAGTCGGGGCCCACCTATGGCTACACCTTC,CASSESGPTYGYTF
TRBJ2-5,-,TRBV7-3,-,TGTGCCAGCAGCGTAACAGGGAGGGAGACCCAGTACTTC,CASSVTGRETQYF
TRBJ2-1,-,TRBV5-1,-,TGCGCCAGCAGCACCGACCAGGGGATGAAGCAGTTCTTC,CASSTDQGMKQFF
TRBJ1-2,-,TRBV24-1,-,TGTGCCACCAGTTCGGCAGGGGAGGGCTACACCTTC,CATSSAGEGYTF
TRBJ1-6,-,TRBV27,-,TGTGCCAGCAGTTTTGGCCAGGGGAATTCACCCCTCCACTTT,CASSFGQGNSPLHF
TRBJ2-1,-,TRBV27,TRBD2,TGTGCCAGCAGTTTAAGGGATCCGGGGACTAGCGGGCCCTTCTTATACAATGAGCAGTTCTTC,CASSLRDPGTSGPFLYNEQFF
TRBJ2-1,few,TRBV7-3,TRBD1,TGTGCCAGCAGCTTAATCCCGACAGGGGGACGATACAATGAGCAGTTCTTC,CASSLIPTGGRYNEQFF
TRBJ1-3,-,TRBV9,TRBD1,TGTGCCAGCAGCGTTGAAGGGGGCCTCACCCAAAACACCATATATTTT,CASSVEGGLTQNTIYF
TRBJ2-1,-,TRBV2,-,TGTGCCAGCAGTGCCGACAATGAGCAGTTCTTC,CASSADNEQFF
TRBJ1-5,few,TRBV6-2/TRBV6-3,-,TGTGCCAGCAGTGCAACAGGGTCCCTCAATCAGCCCCAGCATTTT,CASSATGSLNQPQHF
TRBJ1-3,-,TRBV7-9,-,TGTGCCAGCAGCTTTGACACCGGAAACACCATATATTTT,CASSFDTGNTIYF
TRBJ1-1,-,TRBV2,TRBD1,TGTGCCAGCGGATGGGACAGGGGATTCGAAGCTTTCTTT,CASGWDRGFEAFF
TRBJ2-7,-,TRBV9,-,TGTGCCAGCAGCGTAGCCCAGGGCAGGATTTACGAGCAGTACTTC,CASSVAQGRIYEQYF
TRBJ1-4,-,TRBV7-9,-,TGTGCCAGCAGCGTCCTGACAGGTACTAATGAAAAACTGTTTTTT,CASSVLTGTNEKLFF
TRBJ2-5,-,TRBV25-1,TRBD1,TGTGCCAGCAGTGAATATTTAGGGGGACAGCTAGAGACCCAGTACTTC,CASSEYLGGQLETQYF
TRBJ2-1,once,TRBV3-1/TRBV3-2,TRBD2,TGTGCCAGCAGCCAAGTATCAAGCGGGAGTGAGCAGTTCTTC,CASSQVSSGSEQFF
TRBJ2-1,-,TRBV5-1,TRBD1,TGCGCCAGCAGCTTGGAGGGACAGACATACAATGAGCAGTTCTTC,CASSLEGQTYNEQFF
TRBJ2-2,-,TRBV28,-,TGTGCCAGCAGTTTAGCTGCTAGGAACACCGGGGAGCTGTTTTTT,CASSLAARNTGELFF
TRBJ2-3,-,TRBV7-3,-,TGTGCCAGCAGCTTATTCAGCGGGAGCACAGATACGCAGTATTTT,CASSLFSGSTDTQYF
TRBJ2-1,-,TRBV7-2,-,TGTGCCAGCAGCACCCGGGAGATAACAGGTGAGCAGTTCTTC,CASSTREITGEQFF
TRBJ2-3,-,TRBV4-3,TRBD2,TGCGCCAGCAGCCAAGAAATAGGCGGGGGGGGCACAGATACGCAGTATTTT,CASSQEIGGGGTDTQYF
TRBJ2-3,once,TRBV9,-,TGTGCCAGCGGAGGGGGCAGGACCAACACAGATACGCAGTATTTT,CASGGGRTNTDTQYF
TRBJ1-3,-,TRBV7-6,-,TGTGCCAGCAGCTTAGCCCCACAGGCGATCTCTGGAAACACCATATATTTT,CASSLAPQAISGNTIYF